The source of this T cell receptor beta chain is a study of cytotoxic CD8 clonotypes in ibrutinib-treated CLL. As for the study in general: Recorded responses included about 25 partial and 2 complete; following median approximately six years, roughly 15 stayed remitted and around 12 progressed. The study, taken as a whole, reports: Public clonotypes occurred uncommonly; on treatment, they contracted or remained stable.

Turning to this clone: Antigen: not known.

The germline V gene encodes CDR1 SGHVS and CDR2 FNYEAQ. V gave up 1 base and J gave up 6 bases; unmatched junction bases: 11. The CDR3 is 17 residues long. With sequencing, the targeted depth ranged from 1 in 200,000 to 1 in 1 million T cells. Clones were sequenced by immunoSEQ multiplex PCR, and TCRdb holds only the in-frame ones, with some missing. The sample includes about 130,000 clones, roughly three quarters of them seen just once. The chain has TRBV7-6 and TRBJ2-2, with 7 bases matching TRBD2. The sequences come from PBMCs, collected after 12 months of ibrutinib treatment. This clonotype was sampled from a human donor with chronic lymphocytic leukemia. The chain's CDR3 is CASSLGSGLVRAGELFF. CDR3 coding DNA: TGTGCCAGCAGCTTAGGGTCCGGACTAGTTCGCGCCGGGGAGCTGTTTTTT.